In this sample, the clone carrying this TCR beta chain turned up once. The antigen remains undetermined. Researchers generated TCR beta cDNA from about 0.5 ug of total RNA, relying on a constant-region primer. Sequencing libraries for TCR beta derived from three nested multiplex PCR rounds that used slightly modified ARM-PCR. It was with TRBV1-TRBV30 forward primers and a C-beta reverse primer that the first two PCR rounds were run, at approximately 9 cycles each. TCRdb redid the calling of the multiplex PCR reads with MiXCR, one entry per CDR3 protein. The table shows about 200,000 distinct CDR3 sequences, with roughly two thirds occurring only once. Researchers drew blood RNA from unsorted whole blood and extracted germline DNA as well. This specimen belongs to a study of tumor-infiltrating lymphocytes in primary liver carcinoma. This CDR3 comprises 12 residues. Germline CDR1 reads SGHAT; CDR2 reads FQNNGV. V shed 5 bases and J shed 6 bases, with 11 bases lying between them.

Study-wide results and limits: Overlap between tumor regions exceeded overlap of tumor with adjacent tissue or blood. When set against blood, tumors had a significantly higher top-250-clone fraction (p = 0.039).

Material: peripheral blood. This chain uses TRBV11-2 with TRBJ2-7; D call uncertain. This TCR came from a woman aged 55-69 years with primary liver carcinoma and hepatitis B virus infection. As DNA, the CDR3 is TGTGCCAGCAGCCCCCCCATATGCGAGCAGTACTTC. Its protein is CASSPPICEQYF.